A single sample is the source of the 32 T cell receptor beta chains below, sequenced in a study of shared clonotypes between healthy human individuals. Clones were read by immunoSEQ multiplex PCR, and TCRdb kept only the in-frame ones, dropping some. In the table there are about 500,000 clones, around 77% of which are singletons. Sequenced: PBMCs. These receptors were collected from a woman in her forties in good health. Some clones in this sample may be carry-over from other donors' samples.

In its sample, this clone was seen a few times. This rearrangement joins TRBV5-1 to TRBJ2-6, with 8 nucleotides matching TRBD2. The CDR3 runs to 16 residues. V shed 0 bases and J 2 bases; nucleotides not matched to a gene: 1. CDR1 and CDR2 from the germline V gene are SGHRS and YFSETQ. The CDR3 nucleotides are TGCGCCAGCAGCTTGGCCGGGAGGGCTGGGGCCAACGTCCTGACTTTC. This sequence encodes CASSLAGRAGANVLTF. Combining the CDR3 with reference TRBV5-1 and TRBJ2-6 gives the whole variable domain KAGVTQTPRYLIKTRGQQVTLSCSPISGHRSVSWYQQTPGQGLQFLFEYFSETQRNKGNFPGRFSGRQFSNSRSEMNVSTLELGDSALYLCASSLAGRAGANVLTFGAGSRLTVL.

The J gene is TRBJ1-1, the V gene TRBV27; a possible D gene is TRBD1 (5 bases). CDR3 length: 13 amino acids. The ends were cut back, 7 bases at V and 0 bases at J, with 9 bases in the middle. Germline values: CDR1 MNHEY, CDR2 SMNVEV (reference sequence). CDR3 sequence (DNA): TGTGCCAGCACCGGACACTTGAACACTGAAGCTTTCTTT. Its translation is CASTGHLNTEAFF.

Points on this clone: Additional DNA sequences in this sample encode the identical CDR3. The rearrangement links TRBV7-2 to TRBJ1-2, with D unclear. This CDR3 is 12 amino acids long. CDR1 is SGHTA and CDR2 is FQGNSA in the germline V gene. With 0 bases removed from V and 5 bases from J, the gap between germline ends came to 4 bases. The CDR3 sequence: CASSLAGYGYTF. Written as DNA, the CDR3 is TGTGCCAGCAGCTTAGCGGGTTATGGCTACACCTTC.

In regard to this clone: Being one base from a much bigger clone, this may be a read error. Other DNA sequences in this sample translate to the same CDR3. The rearrangement uses TRBV6-1 and TRBJ2-7; 10 bases agree with TRBD1. The CDR3 extends over 15 amino acids. In germline, CDR1 is MNHNS, CDR2 SASEGT. CDR3 nucleotide sequence: TGCGCCAGCAGTACCCGACAGGGGGCCTCCTACGAGCAGTACTTC. It is translated as CASSTRQGASYEQYF.

This chain connects TRBV18 to TRBJ2-2; possibly TRBD1 for D (6 bases). V lost 1 base, J lost 2 bases, and 14 bases lay in between. In germline, CDR1 is KGHSH, CDR2 LQKENI. The CDR3 runs 17 residues. CDR3 bases: TGTGCCAGCTCACCACGCCCAACAGGGTTTAACACCGGGGAGCTGTTTTTT. It translates to CASSPRPTGFNTGELFF.

This clone was detected only a few times. The DNA of the CDR3 is TGTGCCTGGAAGGGGATAGCCTACGAGCAGTACTTC. The encoded protein is CAWKGIAYEQYF. The rearrangement links TRBV30 to TRBJ2-7, with D perhaps matching TRBD1 (5 bases). The CDR3 spans 12 residues. The germline gives CDR1 GTSNPN, CDR2 SVGIG (reference sequence). Trimming took 4 bases from V and 2 from J, leaving 9 bases between them.

The chain combines TRBV29-1 with TRBJ2-1; D not certain. Trimming pared 7 bases from V and 8 bases from J, leaving 12 bases between. Germline values: CDR1 SQVTM, CDR2 ANQGSEA. CDR3 size: 11 residues. CDR3 in DNA: TGCAGCGCTGGGTTAGTGGATGAGCAGTTCTTC. Residues: CSAGLVDEQFF.

The chain is built from TRBV5-4 and TRBJ2-7; D possibly corresponds to TRBD1 (6 bases). The V gene's germline CDR1 is SGHNT and CDR2 YYREEE (reference sequence). The V gene lost 1 base and the J gene lost 4 bases, with 12 bases spanning the gap. The CDR3 contains 14 residues. CDR3 DNA: TGTGCCAGCAGCTTGAGGGGGACCACATACGAGCAGTACTTC. Translation gives CASSLRGTTYEQYF.

This chain uses TRBV28 with TRBJ1-5, with D unresolved. CDR1 is MDHEN, CDR2 SYDVKM, per germline. This CDR3 comprises 14 residues. V lost 4 bases, J lost 7 bases, and 14 bases lay in between. The CDR3 protein is CASSSPIPKQPQHF. The CDR3 bases are TGTGCCAGCAGTTCCCCGATCCCAAAGCAGCCCCAGCATTTT.

This clone occurred once. V is TRBV19 and J is TRBJ1-4, with TRBD1 as a possible D gene (5 bases). V gave up 5 bases and J gave up 0 bases, with 10 bases separating them. Germline-derived CDR1 and CDR2 are LNHDA and SQIVND (reference sequence). The CDR3 spans 15 residues. The CDR3 is CASSLGDATNEKLFF. The CDR3 nucleotides read TGTGCCAGTAGTCTGGGGGATGCAACTAATGAAAAACTGTTTTTT.

Turning to this clone: With only one base between it and a far larger clone, this is likely a read error. The chain has TRBV5-1 and TRBJ2-7; a weak D match, TRBD2 (6 bases). CDR3 length: 14 residues. From germline, CDR1 is SGHRS and CDR2 YFSETQ. CDR3 region: CANSLEGGLGEQYF. The CDR3, as DNA: TGCGCCAACAGCTTGGAAGGAGGGTTGGGCGAGCAGTACTTC.

In this sample, this clone turned up once. The chain combines TRBV11-1 with TRBJ2-7; TRBD2 matches 9 bases. With 5 bases clipped from V and 2 bases from J, the junction kept 7 bases outside the gene matches. The CDR3 totals 15 residues. The V gene's germline CDR1 is SGHAT and CDR2 FQDESV (reference sequence). The DNA for the CDR3 is TGTGCCAGCAGCCCTGAGGGCGGGAGGGCCTACGAGCAGTACTTC. This sequence encodes CASSPEGGRAYEQYF.

Note on this clone: The identical CDR3 is also encoded by other nucleotide sequences in the sample. The chain employs TRBV7-9 and TRBJ1-4, with D perhaps matching TRBD1 (5 bases). CDR1 is SEHNR, CDR2 FQNEAQ, per germline (reference sequence). Trimming shortened V by 5 bases and J by 3 bases, and 16 bases separated the two germline ends. This CDR3 has 16 amino acids. CDR3 sequence (DNA): TGTGCCAGCAGCATCAGACCACTGGGGGCTAATGAAAAACTGTTTTTT. This sequence encodes CASSIRPLGANEKLFF.

Turning to this clone: This may be a read error: a much more frequent sequence differs by one nucleotide. The chain couples TRBV2 to TRBJ2-7; no definite D call. The CDR3 consists of 13 residues. Trimming stripped 4 bases from V and 0 bases from J, with 7 bases between. Germline CDR1 reads SNHLY; CDR2 reads FYNNEI. CDR3: CASSAGNSYEQYF. The CDR3 nucleotides read TGTGCCAGCAGTGCAGGAAACTCCTACGAGCAGTACTTC. The full variable domain, with the rest looked up from reference TRBV2 and TRBJ2-7, is EPEVTQTPSHQVTQMGQEVILRCVPISNHLYFYWYRQILGQKVEFLVSFYNNEISEKSEIFDDQFSVERPDGSNFTLKIRSTKLEDSAMYFCASSAGNSYEQYFGPGTRLTVT.

The chain is built from TRBV11-2 and TRBJ1-5; the D is unclear. Trimming stripped 2 bases from V and 5 bases from J, with 7 bases between. The CDR3 extends over 13 amino acids. Looked up from germline, CDR1 is SGHAT and CDR2 is FQNNGV. The CDR3, as DNA: TGTGCCAGCAGCTTATCGGTTGATCAGCCCCAGCATTTT. Translated: CASSLSVDQPQHF.

This chain uses TRBV28 with TRBJ1-1, with D uncertain. V was clipped by 2 bases and J by 1 base, with 8 bases between them. CDR1 and CDR2 from the germline V gene are MDHEN and SYDVKM. This CDR3 contains 14 residues. This CDR3 reads CASSLPPANTEAFF. CDR3 DNA: TGTGCCAGCAGTTTACCTCCAGCGAACACTGAAGCTTTCTTT.

This chain links TRBV10-3 with TRBJ2-7; D might be TRBD1 (6 bases). CDR1 and CDR2 from the germline V gene are ENHRY and SYGVKD. Trimming shortened V by 4 bases and J by 4 bases, and 8 bases separated the two germline ends. The CDR3 spans 12 residues. The CDR3 reads CAISAQGYEQYF. The CDR3 nucleotides are TGTGCCATCAGTGCGCAGGGGTACGAGCAGTACTTC.

This chain connects TRBV7-8 to TRBJ1-2, with D perhaps matching TRBD1 (6 bases). V gave up 0 bases and J gave up 8 bases, with 16 bases separating them. Germline CDR1 and CDR2: SGHVS and FQNEAQ. The CDR3 sequence is 15 residues long. The CDR3 reads CASSLALGGAEGYTF. In DNA form, the CDR3 reads TGTGCCAGCAGCTTAGCGCTGGGGGGCGCAGAGGGCTACACCTTC.

This sequence joins TRBV19 and TRBJ2-3; D possibly corresponds to TRBD1 (6 bases). Germline CDR1 reads LNHDA; CDR2 reads SQIVND (reference sequence). The CDR3 extends over 12 amino acids. CDR3 coding DNA: TGTTGCCCGACAGGAGACACAGATACGCAGTATTTT. It specifies CCPTGDTDTQYF.

This clone was observed a few times. The V gene is TRBV4-3, the J gene TRBJ2-7; TRBD2 agrees at 10 bases. The CDR3 loop spans 15 amino acids. Trimming cost V 1 base and J 5 bases; bases outside gene matches: 5. Germline V CDR1 and CDR2: LGHNA, YSLEER. The CDR3 nucleotides read TGCGCCAGCAGCCAAGTCCTAGCGGGAGCCCACGAGCAGTACTTC. Translating it yields CASSQVLAGAHEQYF.

The V and J genes are TRBV28 and TRBJ2-1, with D unclear. The CDR3 extends over 11 amino acids. V lost 5 bases to trimming and J lost 6 bases, with 5 bases between them. The germline CDR1 and CDR2 sequences are MDHEN and SYDVKM. CDR3 region: CASSVGNEQFF. In nucleotides, the CDR3 is TGTGCCAGCAGTGTCGGCAATGAGCAGTTCTTC.

Notes on this clone: Given a much more abundant clone one base away, this may be a read error. Other DNA sequences in the sample encode the same CDR3. The chain is built from TRBV5-1 and TRBJ2-5, with D uncertain. Germline CDR1 is SGHRS and CDR2 is YFSETQ. Trimming shortened V by 1 base and J by 1 base, and 2 bases separated the two germline ends. The CDR3 runs to 12 residues. CDR3: CASSLTQETQYF. The CDR3 nucleotides read TGCGCCAGCAGCTTGACCCAAGAGACCCAGTACTTC.

The chain links TRBV28 to TRBJ1-2; D is undetermined. The V end was cut by 10 bases, the J end by 7 bases, with 19 bases between. The CDR3 has 13 residues. CDR1 is MDHEN and CDR2 is SYDVKM in the germline V gene. In DNA form, the CDR3 reads TGTGCCACCTCTGACGAGTTACGCCTTGGCTACACCTTC. This gives the protein CATSDELRLGYTF.

The rearrangement uses TRBV9 and TRBJ2-7, with 10 bases fitting TRBD2. The germline V gene encodes CDR1 SGDLS and CDR2 YYNGEE. CDR3 size: 19 residues. The J segment lost 3 bases and the V segment lost 0 bases, leaving 15 bases of the junction unmatched. The CDR3 sequence: CASSVGGRRLAGAIYEQYF. In nucleotides, the CDR3 is TGTGCCAGCAGCGTAGGAGGCCGTCGGCTAGCGGGAGCTATCTACGAGCAGTACTTC.

This CDR3 is CASSQDWGFDTEAFF. In DNA, the CDR3 is TGTGCCAGCAGCCAAGATTGGGGGTTTGACACTGAAGCTTTCTTT. The chain employs TRBV4-2 and TRBJ1-1, with a weak D call TRBD1 (5 bases). Trimming pared 0 bases from V and 3 bases from J, leaving 11 bases between. The CDR3 contains 15 residues. Germline V gives CDR1 LGHNA, CDR2 YNFKEQ.

The chain links TRBV19 to TRBJ1-5, with 7 bases aligning to TRBD1. This CDR3 is built from 16 residues. Per the germline V gene, CDR1 is LNHDA and CDR2 is SQIVND (reference sequence). V dropped 5 bases and J dropped 3; count of bases not matched to a gene: 10. The CDR3 loop is CASSGTGQRFNQPQHF. Written as DNA, the CDR3 is TGTGCCAGTAGTGGGACGGGACAGCGATTCAATCAGCCCCAGCATTTT.

This rearrangement joins TRBV11-3 to TRBJ2-3; TRBD2 is a possible D gene (5 bases). From germline, CDR1 is SGHNT and CDR2 YENEEA. V was clipped by 7 bases and J by 2 bases, with 10 bases between them. The CDR3 sequence is 13 residues long. The CDR3 region is CASKKRNTDTQYF. The CDR3 bases are TGTGCCAGCAAGAAGCGGAACACAGATACGCAGTATTTT. Full variable domain (remainder filled in from reference TRBV11-3 and TRBJ2-3): EAGVVQSPRYKIIEKKQPVAFWCNPISGHNTLYWYLQNLGQGPELLIRYENEEAVDDSQLPKDRFSAERLKGVDSTLKIQPAELGDSAVYLCASKKRNTDTQYFGPGTRLTVL.

A remark on this clone: This likely traces to a read error, being one base from a far larger clone. Other DNA sequences in this sample translate to the same CDR3. The chain joins TRBV9 to TRBJ2-7, with D possibly being TRBD2 (6 bases). CDR3 length equals 14 residues. The germline V gene has CDR1 SGDLS and CDR2 YYNGEE. In nucleotides, the CDR3 is TGCGCCAGCAGCGCCGCTAGCGCCTCCTACGAGCAGTACTTC. This gives the protein CASSAASASYEQYF.

The chain carries TRBV7-6 and TRBJ2-3; 7 bases agree with TRBD1. With 6 bases clipped from V and 7 bases from J, the junction kept 22 bases outside the gene matches. CDR1 and CDR2 from the germline V gene are SGHVS and FNYEAQ. CDR3 length: 18 residues. Written as DNA, the CDR3 is TGTGCCAGCAGTCGATACCCCCATTCGGGACAGTCAATGAATACGCAGTATTTT. Its translation: CASSRYPHSGQSMNTQYF.

V and J are TRBV30 and TRBJ2-7; 8 nucleotides agree with TRBD1. The ends lost 5 bases at V and 6 bases at J; junction bases unmatched: 12. CDR1 GTSNPN and CDR2 SVGIG come from the germline V gene (reference sequence). This CDR3 has 14 residues. The CDR3 coding sequence is TGTGCCTGGGATCTGGACAGGGTGCAGTCCGAGCAGTACTTC. Translated: CAWDLDRVQSEQYF.

This rearrangement joins TRBV28 to TRBJ1-1; perhaps TRBD1 as D (6 bases). Germline V gene sequence: CDR1 MDHEN, CDR2 SYDVKM. The CDR3 contains 13 residues. Trimming stripped 3 bases from V and 7 bases from J, with 12 bases between. CDR3 nucleotides: TGTGCCAGCAGTTTGCCGGGGGGCGGTGAAGCTTTCTTT. Translated: CASSLPGGGEAFF.

Comment on this clone: A far larger clone is a single base away, which makes a read error likely. The same CDR3 can be traced to other DNA sequences in this sample. V and J are TRBV4-1 and TRBJ2-5; 7 bases are shared with TRBD1. There are 16 residues in the CDR3. Unmatched junction bases numbered 18, after V lost 5 bases and J lost 9 bases. From germline, CDR1 is MGHRA and CDR2 YSYEKL. The CDR3 coding sequence is TGCGCCAGCAGCTCGAGCCCCTTGACAGGGAGTGGGGCCCAGTACTTC. Translation: CASSSSPLTGSGAQYF.